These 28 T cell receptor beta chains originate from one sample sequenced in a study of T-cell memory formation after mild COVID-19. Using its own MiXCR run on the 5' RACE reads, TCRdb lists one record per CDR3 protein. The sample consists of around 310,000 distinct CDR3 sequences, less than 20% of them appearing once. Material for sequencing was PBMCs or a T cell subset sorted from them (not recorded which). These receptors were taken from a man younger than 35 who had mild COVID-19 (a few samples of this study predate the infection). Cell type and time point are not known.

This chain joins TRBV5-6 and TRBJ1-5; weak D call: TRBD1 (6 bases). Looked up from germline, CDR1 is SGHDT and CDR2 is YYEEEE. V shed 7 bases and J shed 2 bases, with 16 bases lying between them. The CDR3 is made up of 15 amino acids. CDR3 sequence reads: CASGQQGMGNQPQHF. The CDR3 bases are TGTGCCAGCGGTCAACAGGGAATGGGCAATCAGCCCCAGCATTTT.

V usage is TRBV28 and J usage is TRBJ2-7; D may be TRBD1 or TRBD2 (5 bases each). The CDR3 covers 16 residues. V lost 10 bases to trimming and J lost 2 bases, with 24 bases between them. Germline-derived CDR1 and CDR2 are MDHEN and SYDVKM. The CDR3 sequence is CATLRDRAHVTYEQYF. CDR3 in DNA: TGTGCCACCCTTCGGGACCGGGCACACGTCACCTACGAGCAGTACTTC.

The CDR3 nucleotides are TGTGCCAGCAGCTCAACGGCAGATACGCAGTATTTT. Translated: CASSSTADTQYF. The chain joins TRBV7-8 to TRBJ2-3, with unresolved D. The CDR3 loop spans 12 amino acids. V was clipped by 4 bases and J by 4 bases, with 6 bases between them. Germline loops: CDR1 SGHVS, CDR2 FQNEAQ.

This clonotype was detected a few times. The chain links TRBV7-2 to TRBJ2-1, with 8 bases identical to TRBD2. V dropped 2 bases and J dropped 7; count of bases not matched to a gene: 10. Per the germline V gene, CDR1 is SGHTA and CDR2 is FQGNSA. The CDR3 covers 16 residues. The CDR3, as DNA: TGTGCCAGCAGCTTATTGGAGGGACTAGGGGGAAATGAGCAGTTCTTC. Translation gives CASSLLEGLGGNEQFF.

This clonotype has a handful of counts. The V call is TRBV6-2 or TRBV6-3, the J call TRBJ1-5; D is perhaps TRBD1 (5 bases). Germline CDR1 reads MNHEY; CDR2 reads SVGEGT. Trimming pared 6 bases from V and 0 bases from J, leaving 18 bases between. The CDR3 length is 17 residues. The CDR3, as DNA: TGTGCCAGCAGCCCATCCGCGGCAGGGCTTAGCAATCAGCCCCAGCATTTT. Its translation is CASSPSAAGLSNQPQHF.

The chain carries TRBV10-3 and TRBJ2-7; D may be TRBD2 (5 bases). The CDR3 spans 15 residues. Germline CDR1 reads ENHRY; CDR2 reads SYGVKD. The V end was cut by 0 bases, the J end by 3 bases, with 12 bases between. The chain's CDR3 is CAISESEGSNYEQYV. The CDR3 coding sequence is TGTGCCATCAGTGAGTCAGAGGGTAGCAACTACGAGCAGTACGTC.

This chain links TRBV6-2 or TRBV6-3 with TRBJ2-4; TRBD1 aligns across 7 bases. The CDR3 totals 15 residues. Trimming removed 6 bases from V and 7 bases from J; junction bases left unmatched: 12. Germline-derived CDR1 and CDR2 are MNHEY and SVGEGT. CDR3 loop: CASSRKGGLPNIQYF. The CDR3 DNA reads TGTGCCAGCAGCAGGAAAGGGGGCCTCCCTAACATTCAGTACTTC.

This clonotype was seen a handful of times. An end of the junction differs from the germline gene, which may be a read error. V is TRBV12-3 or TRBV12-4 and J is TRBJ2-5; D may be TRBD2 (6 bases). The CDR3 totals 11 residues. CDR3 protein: CASSFTSRSFF. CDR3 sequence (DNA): TGTGCCAGCAGTTTTACTAGCCGGAGTTTCTTC.

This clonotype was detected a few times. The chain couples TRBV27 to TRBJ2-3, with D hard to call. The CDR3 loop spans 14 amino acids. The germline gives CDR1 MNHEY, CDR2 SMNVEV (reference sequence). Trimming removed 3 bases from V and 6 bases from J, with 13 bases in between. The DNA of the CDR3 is TGTGCCAGCAGTTTTGGTAGTGTCGTCGATACGCAGTATTTT. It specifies CASSFGSVVDTQYF.

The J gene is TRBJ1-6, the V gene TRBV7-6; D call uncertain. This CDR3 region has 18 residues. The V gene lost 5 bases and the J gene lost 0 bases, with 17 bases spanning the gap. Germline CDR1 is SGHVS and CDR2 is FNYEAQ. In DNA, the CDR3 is TGTGCCAGCAGCCGGCTGGCCAGTGTCAGCTCCTATAATTCACCCCTCCACTTT. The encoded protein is CASSRLASVSSYNSPLHF.

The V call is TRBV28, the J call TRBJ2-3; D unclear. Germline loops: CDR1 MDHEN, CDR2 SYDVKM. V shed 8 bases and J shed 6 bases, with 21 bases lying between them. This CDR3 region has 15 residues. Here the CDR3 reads CASPPPSQVPDTQYF. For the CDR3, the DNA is TGTGCCAGCCCCCCCCCTTCCCAAGTGCCGGATACGCAGTATTTT.

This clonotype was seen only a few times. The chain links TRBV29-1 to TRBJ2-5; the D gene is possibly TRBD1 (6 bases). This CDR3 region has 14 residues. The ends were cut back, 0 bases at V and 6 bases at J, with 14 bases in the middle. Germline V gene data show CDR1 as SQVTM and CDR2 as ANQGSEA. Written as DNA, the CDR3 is TGCAGCGTTGAAGATTACAGGGAAGTGCAGACCCAGTACTTC. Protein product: CSVEDYREVQTQYF.

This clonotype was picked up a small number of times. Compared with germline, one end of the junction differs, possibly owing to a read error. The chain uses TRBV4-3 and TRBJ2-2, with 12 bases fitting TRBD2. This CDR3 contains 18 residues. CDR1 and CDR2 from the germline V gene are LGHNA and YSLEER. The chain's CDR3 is CASSPITSGGSDTGDLFF. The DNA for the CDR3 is TGCGCCAGCAGCCCTATCACTAGCGGGGGGTCGGACACCGGGGACCTGTTTTTT.

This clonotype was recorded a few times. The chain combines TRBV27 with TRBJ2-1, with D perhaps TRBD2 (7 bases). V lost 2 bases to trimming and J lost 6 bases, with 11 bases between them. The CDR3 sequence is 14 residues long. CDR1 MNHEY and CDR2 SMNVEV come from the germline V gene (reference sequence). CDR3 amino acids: CASSLAGAGNEQFF. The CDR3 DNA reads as TGTGCCAGCAGTTTAGCGGGGGCTGGCAATGAGCAGTTCTTC.

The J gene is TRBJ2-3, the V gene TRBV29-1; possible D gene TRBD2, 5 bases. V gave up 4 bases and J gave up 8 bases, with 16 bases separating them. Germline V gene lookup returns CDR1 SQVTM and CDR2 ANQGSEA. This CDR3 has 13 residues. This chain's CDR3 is CSVVGRLATTQYF. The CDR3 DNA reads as TGCAGCGTTGTAGGCAGGTTAGCGACTACGCAGTATTTT.

The CDR3 loop reads CAISEMHNYGYTF. CDR3 coding DNA: TGTGCCATCAGTGAGATGCATAACTATGGCTACACCTTC. This chain links TRBV10-3 with TRBJ1-2; no reliable D call. The CDR3 runs 13 residues. V was shortened by 2 bases and J by 1 base, with 5 bases between the two germline ends. The germline gives CDR1 ENHRY, CDR2 SYGVKD.

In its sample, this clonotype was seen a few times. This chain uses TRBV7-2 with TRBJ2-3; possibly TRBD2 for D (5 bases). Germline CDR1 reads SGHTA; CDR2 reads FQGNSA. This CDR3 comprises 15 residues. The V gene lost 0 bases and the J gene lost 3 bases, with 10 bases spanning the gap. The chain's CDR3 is CASSLARGLTDTQYF. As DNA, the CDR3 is TGTGCCAGCAGCTTAGCTCGGGGTCTGACAGATACGCAGTATTTT.

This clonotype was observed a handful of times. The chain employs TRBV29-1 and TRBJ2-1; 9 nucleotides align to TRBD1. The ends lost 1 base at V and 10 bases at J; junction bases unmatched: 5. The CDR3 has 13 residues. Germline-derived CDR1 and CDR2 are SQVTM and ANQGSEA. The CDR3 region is CSVEATGGGEQFF. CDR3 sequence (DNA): TGCAGCGTTGAAGCAACAGGGGGCGGAGAGCAGTTCTTC.

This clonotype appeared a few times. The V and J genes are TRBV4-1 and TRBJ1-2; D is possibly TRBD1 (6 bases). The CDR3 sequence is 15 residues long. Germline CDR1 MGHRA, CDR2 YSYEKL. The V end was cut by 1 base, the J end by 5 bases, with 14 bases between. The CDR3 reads CASSQGGGVRYGYTF. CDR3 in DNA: TGCGCCAGCAGCCAAGGAGGGGGGGTCCGGTATGGCTACACCTTC.

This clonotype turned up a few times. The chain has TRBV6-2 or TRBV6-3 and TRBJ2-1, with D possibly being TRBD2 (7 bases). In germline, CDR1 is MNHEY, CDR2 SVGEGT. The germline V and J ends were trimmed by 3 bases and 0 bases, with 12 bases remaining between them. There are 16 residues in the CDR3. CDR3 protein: CASSYTRGASYNEQFF. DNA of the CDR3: TGTGCCAGCAGTTATACCCGGGGGGCCTCCTACAATGAGCAGTTCTTC.

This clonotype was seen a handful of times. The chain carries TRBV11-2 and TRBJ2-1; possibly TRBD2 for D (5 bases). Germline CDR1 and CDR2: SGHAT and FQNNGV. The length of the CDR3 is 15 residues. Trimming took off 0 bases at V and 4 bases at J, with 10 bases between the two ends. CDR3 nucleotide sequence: TGTGCCAGCAGCTTAGATGGCAGGACTTACAATGAGCAGTTCTTC. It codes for CASSLDGRTYNEQFF.

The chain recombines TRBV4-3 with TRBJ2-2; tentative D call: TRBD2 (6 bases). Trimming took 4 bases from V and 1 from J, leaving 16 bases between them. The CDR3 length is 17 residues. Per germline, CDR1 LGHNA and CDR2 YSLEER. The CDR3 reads CASSRTVLGGNTGELFF. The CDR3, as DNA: TGCGCCAGCAGCCGAACCGTCCTGGGGGGGAACACCGGGGAGCTGTTTTTT.

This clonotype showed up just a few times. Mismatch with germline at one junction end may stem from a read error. This CDR3 is CSVREPGLSNTGELFF. The CDR3 DNA follows: TGCAGTGTTAGAGAACCGGGACTATCGAACACCGGGGAGCTGTTTTTT. The rearrangement uses TRBV20-1 and TRBJ2-2, with 7 bases identical to TRBD2. This CDR3 region has 16 residues. Looked up from germline, CDR1 is DFQATT and CDR2 is SNEGSKA (reference sequence).

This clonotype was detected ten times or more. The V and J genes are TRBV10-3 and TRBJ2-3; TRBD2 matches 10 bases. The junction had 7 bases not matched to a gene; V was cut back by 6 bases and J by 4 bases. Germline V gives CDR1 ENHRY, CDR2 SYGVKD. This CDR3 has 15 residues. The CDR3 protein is CAISPQRGGADTQYF. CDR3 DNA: TGTGCCATCAGCCCCCAGCGGGGGGGCGCAGATACGCAGTATTTT.

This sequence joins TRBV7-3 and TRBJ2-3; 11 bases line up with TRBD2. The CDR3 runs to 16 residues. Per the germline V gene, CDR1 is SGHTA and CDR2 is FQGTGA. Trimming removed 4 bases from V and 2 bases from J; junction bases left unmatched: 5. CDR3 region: CASSSKTSGVTDTQYF. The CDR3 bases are TGTGCCAGCAGCTCCAAGACTAGCGGGGTCACAGATACGCAGTATTTT.

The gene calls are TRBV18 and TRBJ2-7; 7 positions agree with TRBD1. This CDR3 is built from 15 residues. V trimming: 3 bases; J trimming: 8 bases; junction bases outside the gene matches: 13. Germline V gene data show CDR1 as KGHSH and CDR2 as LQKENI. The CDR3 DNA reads TGTGCCAGCTCACCCGACCAGGTGACAGGGTTCAAGCAGTACTTC. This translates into CASSPDQVTGFKQYF.

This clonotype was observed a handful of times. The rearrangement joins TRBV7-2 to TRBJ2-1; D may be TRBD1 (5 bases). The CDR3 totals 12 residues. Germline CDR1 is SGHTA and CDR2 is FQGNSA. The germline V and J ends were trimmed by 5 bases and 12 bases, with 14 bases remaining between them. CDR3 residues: CASSIQVTGQFF. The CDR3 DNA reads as TGTGCCAGCAGCATACAGGTCACGGGGCAGTTCTTC.

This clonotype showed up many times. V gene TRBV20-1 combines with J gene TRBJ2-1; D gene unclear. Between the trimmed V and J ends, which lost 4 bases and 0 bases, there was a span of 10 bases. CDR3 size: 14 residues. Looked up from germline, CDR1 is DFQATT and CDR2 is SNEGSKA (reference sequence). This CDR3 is CSAKTPLSYNEQFF. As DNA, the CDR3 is TGCAGTGCTAAGACACCACTCTCCTACAATGAGCAGTTCTTC.